A single sample gave rise to the 26 T cell receptor beta chains below, sequenced in a study of beta chain features in type 1 diabetes. Reverse transcribing all isolated RNA meant expressed TCRB transcripts were sequenced. Produced via immunoSEQ multiplex PCR; TCRdb's table is partial and in-frame only. Of some 360,000 clones in the sample, roughly a fifth were seen once. Sequenced: naive CD4+ T cells from blood. All receptors come from a woman between 18 and 30 years old in good health.

The gene calls are TRBV6-5 and TRBJ1-1, with 8 bases identical to TRBD1. There are 13 residues in the CDR3. Losses at the gene ends were 6 bases for V and 4 bases for J; bases not matched to a gene: 4. The germline V gene encodes CDR1 MNHEY and CDR2 SVGAGI. CDR3 sequence: CASRWTGTTEAFF. As DNA, the CDR3 is TGTGCCAGCAGGTGGACAGGGACCACTGAAGCTTTCTTT.

This chain uses TRBV29-1 with TRBJ2-3; D unclear. Germline CDR1 SQVTM, CDR2 ANQGSEA. The CDR3 loop spans 13 amino acids. Deletions cut 6 bases from V and 1 base from J, with 11 bases between. The CDR3 loop reads CSVERVGTDTQYF. The CDR3 nucleotides are TGCAGCGTCGAACGGGTTGGCACAGATACGCAGTATTTT.

The sample holds a few counts of this clone. The rearrangement joins TRBV6-1 to TRBJ2-7, with D possibly TRBD2 on 5 matching bases. This CDR3 spans 14 amino acids. Trimming removed 3 bases from V and 0 bases from J, with 9 bases in between. In germline, CDR1 is MNHNS, CDR2 SASEGT. CDR3 bases: TGTGCCAGCAGTGACACGGGGAGCTCCTACGAGCAGTACTTC. Translation: CASSDTGSSYEQYF.

The genes are TRBV2 and TRBJ1-2; tentatively, D is TRBD1 (6 bases). CDR3 size: 14 residues. V lost 1 base and J lost 2, with 8 bases in between. Germline V lookup: CDR1 SNHLY, CDR2 FYNNEI. CDR3 residues: CASSEGTANYGYTF. CDR3 in DNA: TGTGCCAGCAGTGAAGGGACAGCCAACTATGGCTACACCTTC.

This clone was detected only a few times. The chain couples TRBV30 to TRBJ2-7; 11 positions agree with TRBD2. The trim removed 2 bases at V and 5 bases at J, leaving 17 bases unmatched. Germline V CDR1 and CDR2: GTSNPN, SVGIG (reference sequence). CDR3 size: 18 residues. CDR3 nucleotides: TGTGCCTGGAGTACCCCCCGCCCCACTAGCGGGAGATCCCACGAGCAGTACTTC. It specifies CAWSTPRPTSGRSHEQYF.

This clone was seen a few times. This chain connects TRBV29-1 to TRBJ1-5; D gene ambiguous. CDR1 and CDR2 (germline): SQVTM, ANQGSEA. CDR3 length: 12 residues. The V end lost 4 bases, the J end lost 7 bases, and 11 bases lay between the germline ends. The DNA of the CDR3 is TGCAGCGTTGGAGACGGAGGCCAGCCCCAGCATTTT. It encodes CSVGDGGQPQHF.

This clone has more than one count but fewer than ten. The chain carries TRBV7-3 and TRBJ2-1; 12 positions agree with TRBD2. This CDR3 comprises 17 residues. The V and J ends lost 5 bases and 0 bases, in that order; junction bases with no gene match: 5. Germline-derived CDR1 and CDR2 are SGHTA and FQGTGA. The CDR3 protein is CASSRTSGASSYNEQFF. CDR3 nucleotides: TGTGCCAGCAGCCGGACTAGCGGGGCCAGCTCCTACAATGAGCAGTTCTTC. Full variable domain (rest looked up from reference TRBV7-3 and TRBJ2-1): GAGVSQTPSNKVTEKGKYVELRCDPISGHTALYWYRQSLGQGPEFLIYFQGTGAADDSGLPNDRFFAVRPEGSVSTLKIQRTERGDSAVYLCASSRTSGASSYNEQFFGPGTRLTVL.

This clone was seen a handful of times. V is TRBV7-9 and J is TRBJ2-1; TRBD2 matches at 10 bases. The V gene end was trimmed by 5 bases and the J gene end by 3 bases; junction bases not matched to a gene: 4. Germline CDR1 SEHNR, CDR2 FQNEAQ (reference sequence). The CDR3 covers 15 residues. DNA for the CDR3: TGTGCCAGCAGCCTTAGCGGGAGGCTCTACAATGAGCAGTTCTTC. Amino acid sequence: CASSLSGRLYNEQFF.

In its sample, this clone was seen a few times. This rearrangement joins TRBV5-1 to TRBJ1-2; 7 nucleotides align to TRBD1. Germline V gives CDR1 SGHRS, CDR2 YFSETQ. The CDR3 is 12 amino acids. Trimming cost V 10 bases and J 6 bases; bases outside gene matches: 9. CDR3 sequence: CAPLLGTDGYTF. CDR3 in DNA: TGCGCCCCCCTGCTTGGGACAGATGGCTACACCTTC.

This clone occurred a few times. The rearrangement joins TRBV5-1 to TRBJ1-2; 7 bases align to TRBD1. The V and J ends lost 4 bases and 4 bases, in that order; junction bases with no gene match: 10. The CDR3 sequence is 15 residues long. Germline CDR1 reads SGHRS; CDR2 reads YFSETQ. The CDR3, as DNA: TGCGCCAGCAGCACGACCCCTGACAGGGCCTATGGCTACACCTTC. Translation: CASSTTPDRAYGYTF.

This clone appeared a few times. The V gene is TRBV30, the J gene TRBJ1-2; D remains ambiguous. The CDR3 has 13 amino acids. Between the trimmed V and J ends, which lost 0 bases and 4 bases, there was a span of 9 bases. CDR1 is GTSNPN, CDR2 SVGIG, per germline (reference sequence). DNA of the CDR3: TGTGCCTGGAGTGTCCCGGAGATCTATGGCTACACCTTC. This encodes CAWSVPEIYGYTF.

V and J are TRBV5-1 and TRBJ2-3; maybe TRBD2 (6 bases). The length of the CDR3 is 14 residues. The V gene's germline CDR1 is SGHRS and CDR2 YFSETQ. Trimming shortened V by 4 bases and J by 0 bases, and 9 bases separated the two germline ends. CDR3 protein: CASSKAGSTDTQYF. DNA of the CDR3: TGCGCCAGCAGCAAGGCGGGGAGCACAGATACGCAGTATTTT. Drawing the rest from reference TRBV5-1 and TRBJ2-3, the complete variable domain is KAGVTQTPRYLIKTRGQQVTLSCSPISGHRSVSWYQQTPGQGLQFLFEYFSETQRNKGNFPGRFSGRQFSNSRSEMNVSTLELGDSALYLCASSKAGSTDTQYFGPGTRLTVL.

This clone has just a few counts. The rearrangement links TRBV11-1 to TRBJ2-2; TRBD1 matches at 9 bases. This CDR3 region has 14 residues. Germline values: CDR1 SGHAT, CDR2 FQDESV (reference sequence). The V and J ends lost 5 bases and 5 bases, in that order; junction bases with no gene match: 3. As DNA, the CDR3 is TGTGCCAGCAGCCGGACAGGGGAGACCGGGGAGCTGTTTTTT. This encodes CASSRTGETGELFF. Full variable domain (outside the CDR3, taken from reference TRBV11-1 and TRBJ2-2): EAEVAQSPRYKITEKSQAVAFWCDPISGHATLYWYRQILGQGPELLVQFQDESVVDDSQLPKDRFSAERLKGVDSTLKIQPAELGDSAMYLCASSRTGETGELFFGEGSRLTVL.

This clone was seen a few times. The chain links TRBV29-1 to TRBJ1-1; 10 nucleotides agree with TRBD1. The CDR3 is 12 residues long. Trimming removed 7 bases from V and 4 bases from J; junction bases left unmatched: 3. Germline V gene data show CDR1 as SQVTM and CDR2 as ANQGSEA. The CDR3 DNA is TGCAGCGAAGGGACAGGGGTCACTGAAGCTTTCTTT. Translation gives CSEGTGVTEAFF.

With respect to this clone: One end of the junction fails to match germline, which may point to a read error. J is TRBJ1-2 and V is TRBV5-4; 10 bases map to TRBD1. This CDR3 region has 13 residues. Germline V lookup: CDR1 SGHNT, CDR2 YYREEE (reference sequence). The CDR3 DNA is TGTGCCAGCAGCTCCGGACAGGGGGACTACCCCTCCTTC. Protein product: CASSSGQGDYPSF.

The table lists this clone with a few counts. The chain is built from TRBV23-1 and TRBJ2-3, with D tentatively TRBD1 (6 bases). TRBV23-1 is sorted into the ORF group, with uncertain function. V was trimmed by 6 bases and J by 1 base, leaving 17 bases between them. The CDR3 is 16 residues long. The CDR3 bases are TGCGCCAGCAGACCGATTGAGGGACATTGCACAGATACGCAGTATTTT. It yields the protein CASRPIEGHCTDTQYF.

The chain recombines TRBV5-1 with TRBJ2-1; D perhaps matches TRBD1 (6 bases). The CDR3 spans 15 residues. V gave up 2 bases and J gave up 6 bases, with 15 bases separating them. CDR1 is SGHRS and CDR2 is YFSETQ in the germline V gene. The CDR3 DNA reads TGCGCCAGCAGCTTCCCGACCGGACAGATCAATGAGCAGTTCTTC. Translating it yields CASSFPTGQINEQFF. The full variable domain, with the rest looked up from reference TRBV5-1 and TRBJ2-1, is KAGVTQTPRYLIKTRGQQVTLSCSPISGHRSVSWYQQTPGQGLQFLFEYFSETQRNKGNFPGRFSGRQFSNSRSEMNVSTLELGDSALYLCASSFPTGQINEQFFGPGTRLTVL.

Only a few counts were recorded for this clone. This sequence joins TRBV5-4 and TRBJ1-5, with a tentative D call TRBD1 (6 bases). V lost 8 bases and J lost 6, with 15 bases in between. Germline CDR1 and CDR2: SGHNT and YYREEE (reference sequence). The CDR3 is 13 amino acids. Here the CDR3 DNA reads TGTGCCAGTGCAGGGGAACCGGGTCAGCCCCAGCATTTT. It yields the protein CASAGEPGQPQHF.

The table lists this clone with a few counts. The J gene is TRBJ2-1, the V gene TRBV5-1, with D tentatively TRBD2 (6 bases). Germline V gene sequence: CDR1 SGHRS, CDR2 YFSETQ. Between the trimmed V and J ends, which lost 3 bases and 3 bases, there was a span of 13 bases. The CDR3 sequence is 15 residues long. CDR3 residues: CASSSEAGSYNEQFF. In DNA form, the CDR3 reads TGCGCCAGCAGCTCCGAAGCGGGTAGCTACAATGAGCAGTTCTTC.

This clone was seen a few times. The CDR3 bases are TGCGCCAGCCTAGGTGGGAACACCGGGGAGCTGTTTTTT. Residues: CASLGGNTGELFF. The chain couples TRBV5-1 to TRBJ2-2; no firm D call. Looked up from germline, CDR1 is SGHRS and CDR2 is YFSETQ. The CDR3 totals 13 residues. V gave up 7 bases and J gave up 1 base, with 8 bases separating them.

In its sample, this clone was seen a few times. V usage is TRBV6-6 and J usage is TRBJ2-1; TRBD1 matches 8 bases. Germline CDR1 reads MNHNY; CDR2 reads SVGAGI (reference sequence). CDR3 length equals 13 residues. The ends lost 10 bases at V and 7 bases at J; junction bases unmatched: 9. The CDR3 sequence: CATVGTGSNEQFF. The CDR3 region has the DNA TGTGCCACCGTAGGGACAGGTTCTAATGAGCAGTTCTTC.

The rearrangement uses TRBV5-4 and TRBJ2-2; no clear D. Deletions cut 2 bases from V and 0 bases from J, with 8 bases between. Germline V gene data show CDR1 as SGHNT and CDR2 as YYREEE (reference sequence). This CDR3 spans 15 amino acids. The CDR3 protein is CASSFVDSNTGELFF. For the CDR3, the DNA is TGTGCCAGCAGCTTTGTAGATTCGAACACCGGGGAGCTGTTTTTT.

This clone was detected only a few times. V and J are TRBV18 and TRBJ1-1; the D is unclear. V was trimmed by 2 bases and J by 1 base, leaving 5 bases between them. The CDR3 consists of 13 residues. Germline V CDR1 and CDR2: KGHSH, LQKENI. CDR3 sequence: CASSPTRNTEAFF. The CDR3, as DNA: TGTGCCAGCTCACCAACGAGGAACACTGAAGCTTTCTTT.

This clone turned up a few times. The chain uses TRBV10-3 and TRBJ2-1; 11 bases are shared with TRBD2. The germline V gene encodes CDR1 ENHRY and CDR2 SYGVKD. The CDR3 runs 16 residues. J gave up 5 bases and V 6 bases, and 9 bases lay outside the gene matches. CDR3 sequence: CAISRTGTSGNNEQFF. In DNA, the CDR3 is TGTGCCATCAGCCGAACCGGGACTAGCGGAAACAATGAGCAGTTCTTC.

The chain uses TRBV7-2 and TRBJ2-7; no firm D call. CDR3 length: 16 residues. V lost 6 bases, J lost 3 bases, and 21 bases lay in between. Per the germline V gene, CDR1 is SGHTA and CDR2 is FQGNSA. CDR3 in amino acids: CASSFVGGSSHYEQYF. CDR3 nucleotides: TGTGCCAGCAGTTTTGTAGGCGGTTCCTCTCACTACGAGCAGTACTTC. Looking up the rest from reference TRBV7-2 and TRBJ2-7 gives the full variable domain: GAGVSQSPSNKVTEKGKDVELRCDPISGHTALYWYRQSLGQGLEFLIYFQGNSAPDKSGLPSDRFSAERTGGSVSTLTIQRTQQEDSAVYLCASSFVGGSSHYEQYFGPGTRLTVT.

J is TRBJ2-7 and V is TRBV7-2; maybe TRBD2 (6 bases). The CDR3 is made up of 12 amino acids. CDR1 and CDR2 from the germline V gene are SGHTA and FQGNSA. V gave up 5 bases and J gave up 7 bases, with 12 bases separating them. CDR3 sequence (DNA): TGTGCCAGCAGCCCCCCAGGGAGGGAGCAGTACTTC. It encodes CASSPPGREQYF.